The sequence of this TCR beta chain was determined in a study of metastatic and nonmetastatic thyroid tumors. For the study at large: Patients with malignant and benign thyroid disease provided blood and tumor or nodule tissue, whose repertoires were compared. Regarding the study as a whole: TCR beta diversity was reportedly significantly higher in malignant thyroid tumors than benign nodules, in blood and tumor.

Authors' processing steps: Built for papillary thyroid cancer, a distant-metastasis classifier drew on CDR3 differences across clinicopathological groups. TCRdb called clones again from the PCR reads with MiXCR. The authors' filters were not applied to this entry. The sample includes approximately 86,000 clones, 9.5% to 15% of them seen just once. V was clipped by 3 bases and J by 3 bases, with 10 bases between them. The CDR3 contains 14 residues. Germline V gives CDR1 SGDLS, CDR2 YYNGEE. The table lists this clone with many counts. What it binds is unknown. The sample holds other DNA sequences that translate to the same CDR3. No patient had received any treatment before thyroid surgery.

This clonotype was sampled from a female donor with papillary thyroid cancer or a benign thyroid nodule (not recorded which). Some clones in this sample may be carry-over from other donors' samples. Sequencing used tumor tissue. The genes are TRBV9 and TRBJ1-5, with D maybe TRBD1 (6 bases). The CDR3 reads CASSEGQSNQPQHF. The CDR3 nucleotides read TGTGCCAGCAGCGAAGGACAGTCCAATCAGCCCCAGCATTTT.